The clone carrying this T cell receptor beta chain showed up just once. Its antigen is as yet unknown. The sample holds other DNA sequences that translate to the same CDR3. This record belongs to a study of Ad26.COV2.S vaccination and SARS-CoV-2 variants. Only in-frame clones appear in the TCRdb table, and some are missing; sequencing was by immunoSEQ multiplex PCR. The sample includes 300,000 to 400,000 clones, about 90% seen only once; the top ten take 3.9%. Study-wide results and limits: In vaccinated individuals, spike-specific CD8+ and CD4+ T cell responses reportedly displayed substantial breadth. Breadth and depth estimates from TCRs may understate total T cell responses. Vaccinees displayed broader spike-specific TCR repertoires than placebo recipients.

Trimming cost V 3 bases and J 1 base, with 6 bases left between them. The CDR3 sequence is 13 residues long. The rearrangement links TRBV12-3 or TRBV12-4 to TRBJ1-2; maybe TRBD1 (5 bases). The receptor was isolated from a human donor who had recovered from COVID-19. The sequencing used peripheral blood, collected after recovery from COVID-19. DNA of the CDR3: TGTGCCAGCAGTTTGGGGGGTAACTATGGCTACACCTTC. Protein sequence: CASSLGGNYGYTF.